The rows below give T cell receptor beta chains drawn from one sample of a study of PD-1 blockade in classical Hodgkin lymphoma. Assay: immunoSEQ multiplex PCR; the TCRdb copy retains only in-frame clones and omits some. The data show 90,000 to 100,000 clones, roughly four fifths seen once. The sample in question was peripheral blood mononuclear cells (PBMCs), obtained before the second cycle of nivolumab. The receptors originated from a human donor with classical Hodgkin lymphoma. The CDR3 runs from the conserved cysteine through the conserved F or W. A D gene is named only where the DNA matches it firmly. Some rows mark clone size as missing; the rest say once, few, many or name a class of expanded clone.

J: TRBJ2-7; size: once; V: TRBV27; D: TRBD2; DNA: TGTGCCAGCAGTAAAGATCAGCGGGATCCTTACGAGCAGTACTTC; CDR3: CASSKDQRDPYEQYF
J: TRBJ1-1; size: NA; V: TRBV7-9; D: NA; DNA: TGTGCCAGCAGCTTACTAAGTCTCTTCGTGACGGACACTGAAGCTTTCTTT; CDR3: CASSLLSLFVTDTEAFF
J: TRBJ2-3; size: NA; V: TRBV19; D: TRBD2; DNA: TGTGCCAGTAGTATTTACGGGGGGGTCCTAGATACGCAGTATTTT; CDR3: CASSIYGGVLDTQYF
J: TRBJ1-2; size: NA; V: TRBV19; D: TRBD1; DNA: TGTGCCAGTAGTATTGGACAGGGGAGTGGCTACACCTTC; CDR3: CASSIGQGSGYTF
J: TRBJ2-3; size: NA; V: TRBV9; D: NA; DNA: TGTGCCAGCAGCGTTACCAGCGGAAGCACAGATACGCAGTATTTT; CDR3: CASSVTSGSTDTQYF
J: TRBJ2-1; size: NA; V: TRBV5-4; D: NA; DNA: TGTGCCAGCAGGTTGATGGGGCCGCATGAGCAGTTCTTC; CDR3: CASRLMGPHEQFF
J: TRBJ2-3; size: once; V: TRBV30; D: NA; DNA: TGTGCCTGGAGTGTAAAGGGTAGGCCTAGCACAGATACGCAGTATTTT; CDR3: CAWSVKGRPSTDTQYF
J: TRBJ2-5; size: NA; V: TRBV14; D: NA; DNA: TGTGCCAGCAGCCAAGTAACCCAGACAGGTCAAGGGACCCAGTACTTC; CDR3: CASSQVTQTGQGTQYF
J: TRBJ2-7; size: NA; V: TRBV4-2; D: NA; DNA: TGTGCCAGCAGCCACTTAGGACGGAACTCCTACGAGCAGTACTTC; CDR3: CASSHLGRNSYEQYF
J: TRBJ2-5; size: NA; V: TRBV11-2; D: NA; DNA: TGTGCCAGCAGCTTAGATCCCGGCCCGACCCAGTACTTC; CDR3: CASSLDPGPTQYF
J: TRBJ2-7; size: once; V: TRBV28; D: NA; DNA: TGTGCCAGCAGTTTGGAAGTTTGGCGCTCCAGCTCCTACGAGCAGTACTTC; CDR3: CASSLEVWRSSSYEQYF
J: TRBJ1-5; size: once; V: TRBV18; D: NA; DNA: TGTGCCAGCTCACCTGGACAGATTCAGCCCCAGCATTTT; CDR3: CASSPGQIQPQHF
J: TRBJ2-7; size: NA; V: TRBV28; D: NA; DNA: TGTGCCAGCAGTCCCTCGGGAACCTACGAGCAGTACTTC; CDR3: CASSPSGTYEQYF
J: TRBJ1-4; size: NA; V: TRBV5-5; D: NA; DNA: TGTGCCAGCAGCCTGGGGGCAGCGGCAACTAATGAAAAACTGTTTTTT; CDR3: CASSLGAAATNEKLFF
J: TRBJ1-2; size: few; V: TRBV30; D: NA; DNA: TGTGCCTGGAGGGAGATTGGCTACACCTTC; CDR3: CAWREIGYTF
J: TRBJ2-3; size: NA; V: TRBV4-2; D: NA; DNA: TGTGCCAGCAGTCCTATAGTGGGGGGCACAGATACGCAGTATTTT; CDR3: CASSPIVGGTDTQYF
J: TRBJ2-1; size: NA; V: TRBV29-1; D: NA; DNA: TGCAGCGTAGCCGTTGGAGCGGCTTTCGACAATGAGCAGTTCTTC; CDR3: CSVAVGAAFDNEQFF
J: TRBJ2-1; size: NA; V: TRBV7-3; D: TRBD2; DNA: TGTGCCAGCAGCTCCGGTGGAGCGGGAGTTTACAATGAGCAGTTCTTC; CDR3: CASSSGGAGVYNEQFF
J: TRBJ2-1; size: NA; V: TRBV6-1; D: NA; DNA: TGTGCCAGCAGGCAATACCCCTACAATGAGCAGTTCTTC; CDR3: CASRQYPYNEQFF
J: TRBJ1-1; size: NA; V: TRBV5-4; D: NA; DNA: TGTGCCAGCAGCCCCAGGACAGAGAACACTGAAGCTTTCTTT; CDR3: CASSPRTENTEAFF
J: TRBJ1-4; size: NA; V: TRBV4-2; D: TRBD1; DNA: TGTGCCAGCACCCCCCAATCAGGACAGGGAAGTGAAAAACTGTTTTTT; CDR3: CASTPQSGQGSEKLFF
J: TRBJ2-5; size: NA; V: TRBV7-2; D: TRBD2; DNA: TGTGCCAGCAGCTTAAATTGGGCTAGCGGGATCCAAGAGACCCAGTACTTC; CDR3: CASSLNWASGIQETQYF
J: TRBJ2-1; size: once; V: TRBV7-6; D: TRBD2; DNA: TGTGCCAGCAGCTTAATCCCCCCGACTAGCGGGATCCGCAGTGAGCAGTTCTTC; CDR3: CASSLIPPTSGIRSEQFF